This is a list of T cell receptor beta chains from one sample in a study of metastatic and nonmetastatic thyroid tumors. Through MiXCR, TCRdb re-clonotyped the PCR reads. The sample carries roughly 19,000 clones, nearly 25% recorded once. The sequencing input was tumor tissue. These receptors were obtained from a female donor with papillary thyroid cancer or a benign thyroid nodule (not recorded which). Some clones in this sample may be carry-over from other donors' samples. Each CDR3 is given with its conserved first and last residue. The D gene is left open where the match is weak. Size values are once, few and many counts, or a class for expanded clones, and some rows have none.

>NA|TRBV28|TRBJ1-1|NA
TGTGCCAGCACCATACTTGGAACTGAAGCTTTCTTT
CASTILGTEAFF
>TRBD1|TRBV20-1|TRBJ1-5|many
TGCAGTGCGTACGAGGGGACAGGCAATCAGCCCCAGCATTTT
CSAYEGTGNQPQHF
>TRBD1|TRBV28|TRBJ1-4|few
TGTGCCAGCAGTACGTACAGGGGCACTAATGAAAAACTGTTTTTT
CASSTYRGTNEKLFF
>TRBD1|TRBV6-5|TRBJ1-2|NA
TGTGCCAGCAGTTGCTCCGGGAGACAGGGGGATCATGGCCACACCTTC
CASSCSGRQGDHGHTF
>NA|TRBV6-2/TRBV6-3|TRBJ1-2|medium-sized
TGTGCCAGCAGTTACGACCTAGGAGGGGTCTATGGCTACACCTTC
CASSYDLGGVYGYTF
>NA|TRBV6-1|TRBJ1-2|NA
TGTGCCAGCAGCCGTTCCACAGGGCTCTATAGCTACACCTTC
CASSRSTGLYSYTF
>TRBD1|TRBV15|TRBJ2-3|NA
TGTGCCACCAGCAGAGCGGGACAGGTGGCCGCATATACGCAGTATTTT
CATSRAGQVAAYTQYF
>NA|TRBV15|TRBJ2-6|NA
TGTGACACCAGCACCGACAGAACTGGGGCCAACGTCCTGACTTTC
CDTSTDRTGANVLTF
>NA|TRBV20-1|TRBJ2-1|NA
TGCAGTGCTAGACTTCCCAGTTCCTACAATGAGCAGTTCTTC
CSARLPSSYNEQFF
>TRBD2|TRBV20-1|TRBJ2-2|NA
TGCAGTGCTAGAGAAGAGACTAGCGGGAGGGAGGGTACCGGGGAGCTGTTTTTT
CSAREETSGREGTGELFF
>NA|TRBV10-3|TRBJ1-1|many
TGTGCCATCACTCCGGACCCAACGAGCACTGAAGCTTTCTTT
CAITPDPTSTEAFF
>TRBD1|TRBV6-1|TRBJ2-3|few
TGTGCCAGCAAAAAAGGGACAGGGGACACAGATACGCAGTATTTT
CASKKGTGDTDTQYF
>NA|TRBV11-1|TRBJ1-2|many
TGTGCCAGCAGCTTAGAGGGCAGTACATTAGGGAGTGGCTACACCTTC
CASSLEGSTLGSGYTF
>NA|TRBV24-1|TRBJ2-1|NA
TGTGCCACCAGTGATCGATATAAAATACTAGTGGATTCCTACAATGAGCAGTTCTTC
CATSDRYKILVDSYNEQFF
>TRBD1|TRBV2|TRBJ1-5|many
TGTGCCAGCAGTCGACACGACAGGGGGAGCAATCAGCCCCAGCATTTT
CASSRHDRGSNQPQHF
>TRBD1|TRBV7-9|TRBJ1-2|medium-sized
TGTGCCAGCAGCTTACTTCACAGGGGTGGTGGCTACACCTTC
CASSLLHRGGGYTF
>NA|TRBV6-1|TRBJ2-7|few
TGTGCCAGCAGTTTGCACAGCTACTACGAGCAGTACTTC
CASSLHSYYEQYF
>TRBD1|TRBV20-1|TRBJ1-2|NA
TGCAGTGCTAGGGACAGGGGTGGCTACACCTTC
CSARDRGGYTF
>TRBD1|TRBV20-1|TRBJ1-2|NA
TGCAGTGCTAGAGTCGGACAGGGGGATAGCGATGGCTACACCTTC
CSARVGQGDSDGYTF
>NA|TRBV6-1|TRBJ1-4|NA
TGTGCCAGCAGTGATAGTGTACATGGGACTAATGAAAAACTGTTTTTT
CASSDSVHGTNEKLFF
>NA|TRBV6-2/TRBV6-3|TRBJ2-3|NA
TGTGCCAGCGGCTTGGGGGTGATTCATCAGTATACGCAGTATTTT
CASGLGVIHQYTQYF
>NA|TRBV6-6|TRBJ2-2|medium-sized
TGTGCCAGCAGTTACTCGCAAACCGGGGAGCTGTTTTTT
CASSYSQTGELFF
>TRBD1|TRBV9|TRBJ1-3|many
TGTGCCAGCAGCGCGGGACAGGGGGCGCCTGGAAACACCATATATTTT
CASSAGQGAPGNTIYF
>TRBD1|TRBV28|TRBJ2-6|few
TGTGCCAGCAGACCCACAGGGGTAGGGGCCAACGTCATGACTTTC
CASRPTGVGANVMTF
>TRBD2|TRBV6-1|TRBJ2-3|NA
TGTGCCAGCTCCTCCACCCTAGCGGCTAGCACAGATACGCAGTATTTT
CASSSTLAASTDTQYF
>TRBD1|TRBV20-1|TRBJ1-2|many
TGCAGTGCTACCCCACAGACAGGGGGAGACTATGGCTACACCTTC
CSATPQTGGDYGYTF
>NA|TRBV28|TRBJ2-3|many
TGTGCCAGCACCACATCCGGCGTAACAGATACGCAGTATTTT
CASTTSGVTDTQYF
>NA|TRBV20-1|TRBJ2-7|NA
TGCAGTGCCAAAAGGGGTAGCGCCCTGGAAAAGCAGTACTTC
CSAKRGSALEKQYF
>NA|TRBV11-3|TRBJ2-2|many
TGTGCCAGCAGCTTGTTGGGGTTGGAGACCGGGGAGCTGTTTTTT
CASSLLGLETGELFF
>NA|TRBV20-1|TRBJ1-1|NA
TGCAGTTCTAGGCGGGGGGCGAACACTGAAGCTTTCTTT
CSSRRGANTEAFF
>NA|TRBV6-1|TRBJ1-4|medium-sized
TGTGCCAGCAGGCAAGAGTGGGGTCTCGAGGAAAAACTGTTTTTT
CASRQEWGLEEKLFF
>TRBD1|TRBV19|TRBJ2-1|many
TGTGCCAGTAGTTCCGGGACAGGGGGAAGCTCCTACAATGAGCAGTTCTTC
CASSSGTGGSSYNEQFF
>NA|TRBV7-2|TRBJ2-1|once
TGTGCCAGCAGCGCCCTAGTGGTGGAGCAGTCCTTC
CASSALVVEQSF
>TRBD2|TRBV27|TRBJ2-7|NA
TGTGCCAGCATCTCCGGGACTAGCGCCTACGAGCAGTACTTC
CASISGTSAYEQYF
>NA|TRBV12-3/TRBV12-4|TRBJ2-7|medium-sized
TGTGCCAGCAGTTTCACGTTCGGGGAGGGGGCGGTCTCCTACGAGCAGTACTTC
CASSFTFGEGAVSYEQYF
>NA|TRBV6-1|TRBJ2-1|NA
TGTGTCAGCATTCGGGAGTACAATGAGCAGTTCTTC
CVSIREYNEQFF
>NA|TRBV5-1|TRBJ2-7|NA
TGCGCCAGCAGCTTAGGGGGCGAGCAGTACTTC
CASSLGGEQYF
>NA|TRBV7-9|TRBJ2-3|many
TGTGCCAGCAGCCCCGGGTCCTATACGCAGTATTTT
CASSPGSYTQYF
>NA|TRBV6-1|TRBJ1-1|few
TGTGACAGCCAGGGCGAGACTGAAGGTTTCTTT
CDSQGETEGFF